This T cell receptor beta chain was sequenced for a study of vaccination and CD4 T cells after COVID-19. For the study at large: Post-vaccine specimens were obtained a median about 73 days after dose two (range 14 to 241).

At the Johns Hopkins FTIC core, DNA taken from cultured CD4+ T cells was sequenced by way of the Oncomine TCR Beta short-read assay. TCRdb analysed the PCR reads with MiXCR anew, one entry per CDR3 protein. Here the sample spans around 20,000 distinct CDR3 sequences, approximately 38% being singletons. Described time point: late sampling 161 to 241 days after vaccination in three convalescent patients. Described treatment: approximately 9-day PBMC culture with coronavirus spike peptide pools or control peptides (ViraFEST assay). Positive PCR dates covered March to December 2020, before US Alpha, Beta and Delta variants. Cultures used 2.1 million or so PBMCs per well, approximately 9.2 IU/ml IL-2 and approximately 9 ug/ml peptides. Turning to this clonotype: As yet, its antigen is unknown.

Study observations and caveats: Median numbers of SARS-CoV-2-reactive clonotypes increased from roughly 22 to 38 (not a significant change).

CDR3 length: 15 amino acids. Germline V gene lookup returns CDR1 DFQATT and CDR2 SNEGSKA (reference sequence). V usage is TRBV20-1 and J usage is TRBJ2-1, with 7 nucleotides matching TRBD1. This TCR was recovered from a human donor who had recovered from COVID-19. This sample comprised CD4+ T cells from blood, cultured in vitro, obtained about 7 months after SARS-CoV-2 vaccination. The CDR3 nucleotides are TGCATTGCCAGATGGGACAGACCAAACTACAATGAGCAGTTCTTC. This gives the protein CIARWDRPNYNEQFF.